The 6 T cell receptor beta chains reported below all come from one sample, sequenced in a study of long-term antiretroviral therapy in people with HIV. The run of the v3.0 immunoSEQ assay was at survey level. The method was immunoSEQ multiplex PCR; TCRdb's version includes in-frame clones alone and lacks a portion of them. The table records roughly 36,000 clones, 83% of them present only once. Here the sequenced sample was unsorted PBMCs, taken 0.4 years before starting antiretroviral therapy. The receptor source for this set is a man between 18 and 29 years old with HIV.

This clone was counted once. The gene calls are TRBV19 and TRBJ2-2, with no clear D. V gave up 1 base and J gave up 3 bases, with 3 bases separating them. CDR1 and CDR2 from the germline V gene are LNHDA and SQIVND (reference sequence). The CDR3 is 13 residues long. The CDR3 loop is CASSIGYTGELFF. In DNA, the CDR3 is TGTGCCAGTAGTATAGGATACACCGGGGAGCTGTTTTTT.

The CDR3 reads CASSNRGDTEAFF. The CDR3 DNA follows: TGTGCCAGCAGCAACAGGGGAGACACTGAAGCTTTCTTT. The rearrangement joins TRBV6-4 to TRBJ1-1; 7 bases fit TRBD1. V lost 6 bases and J lost 3; bases outside the gene matches: 4. The germline V gene encodes CDR1 MRHNA and CDR2 SNTAGT. The length of the CDR3 is 13 residues.

The CDR3 is CASSPDQYNEQFF. Here the CDR3 DNA reads TGTGCCAGCAGCCCTGACCAGTACAATGAGCAGTTCTTC. The chain is built from TRBV11-2 and TRBJ2-1; the D is unclear. Germline V gene data show CDR1 as SGHAT and CDR2 as FQNNGV. The CDR3 spans 13 residues. Trimming took off 5 bases at V and 4 bases at J, with 9 bases between the two ends. Variable domain in full (rest from reference TRBV11-2 and TRBJ2-1): EAGVAQSPRYKIIEKRQSVAFWCNPISGHATLYWYQQILGQGPKLLIQFQNNGVVDDSQLPKDRFSAERLKGVDSTLKIQPAKLEDSAVYLCASSPDQYNEQFFGPGTRLTVL.

The chain uses TRBV7-2 and TRBJ2-5; 11 nucleotides align to TRBD2. This CDR3 contains 16 residues. Looked up from germline, CDR1 is SGHTA and CDR2 is FQGNSA. The V gene end was trimmed by 2 bases and the J gene end by 5 bases; junction bases not matched to a gene: 7. CDR3 bases: TGTGCCAGCAGCTTACATAGCGGGGGGGCTTTCGAGACCCAGTACTTC. Translated: CASSLHSGGAFETQYF.

The chain employs TRBV5-1 and TRBJ1-3, with a weak D call TRBD1 (5 bases). CDR3 size: 15 residues. The germline V and J ends were trimmed by 4 bases and 1 base, with 12 bases remaining between them. In germline, CDR1 is SGHRS, CDR2 YFSETQ. This chain's CDR3 is CASSGGEGSGNTIYF. CDR3 nucleotides: TGCGCCAGCAGCGGCGGGGAGGGGTCTGGAAACACCATATATTTT.

CDR3 DNA sequence: TGTGCCAGCAGCGCGGGCCCTAGACCCAATCAGCCCCAGCATTTT. As protein: CASSAGPRPNQPQHF. The genes are TRBV11-2 and TRBJ1-5, with D unresolved. Trimming removed 5 bases from V and 3 bases from J, with 14 bases in between. Looked up from germline, CDR1 is SGHAT and CDR2 is FQNNGV. The CDR3 has 15 amino acids.